The present entry profiles one TCR beta chain with its context. The CDR3 runs to 14 residues. Trimming shortened V by 1 base and J by 1 base, and 7 bases separated the two germline ends. Germline V gives CDR1 SEHNR, CDR2 FQNEAQ (reference sequence). Generated by immunoSEQ multiplex PCR, the TCRdb table keeps only in-frame clones and is missing some. This sample yields around 130,000 clones, of which 89% are seen a single time; 6% to 9.5% belongs to the top ten. This sample was included in a study of control samples from healthy donors and cancer patients. Sequencing was performed on PBMCs. V and J are TRBV7-9 and TRBJ1-1, with D uncertain. The origin of this receptor is a man aged 50 to 60 with head and neck cancer. The DNA of the CDR3 is TGTGCCAGCAGCTTAGGAGGTGGGAACACTGAAGCTTTCTTT. Encoded protein: CASSLGGGNTEAFF.